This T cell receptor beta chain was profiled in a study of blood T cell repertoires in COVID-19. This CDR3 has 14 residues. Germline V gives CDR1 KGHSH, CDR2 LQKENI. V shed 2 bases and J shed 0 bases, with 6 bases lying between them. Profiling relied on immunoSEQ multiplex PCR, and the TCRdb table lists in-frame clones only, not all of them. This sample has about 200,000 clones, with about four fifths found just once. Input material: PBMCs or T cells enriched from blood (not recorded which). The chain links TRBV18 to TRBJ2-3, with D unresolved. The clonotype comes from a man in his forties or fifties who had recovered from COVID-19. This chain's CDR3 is CASSPVRSTDTQYF. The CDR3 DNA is TGTGCCAGCTCACCAGTTAGAAGCACAGATACGCAGTATTTT.